This paragraph covers one T cell receptor (beta chain) sequence. The data originate from a study of glioma-infiltrating T cells. Using RNA template, CDR3s of TCR alpha and beta were amplified with iRepertoire arm-PCR. A single record per CDR3 protein comes from TCRdb applying MiXCR to the multiplex PCR reads. The profile covers around 120,000 distinct CDR3 sequences, with around 23% appearing a single time and 25% to 30% taken by the ten largest. The sequence was obtained from a human donor with low-grade glioma or glioblastoma, undergoing nonglioma brain surgery, or in good health (not recorded which). Source material: glioma tissue, nonneoplastic brain tissue, or PBMCs (not recorded which).

CDR3 in amino acids: CSVVLQGMVTDTQYF. For the CDR3, the DNA is TGCAGCGTTGTTCTACAGGGGATGGTAACAGATACGCAGTATTTT. This chain uses TRBV29-1 with TRBJ2-3, with 7 bases aligning to TRBD1. The CDR3 contains 15 residues. The V and J ends lost 4 bases and 3 bases, in that order; junction bases with no gene match: 10. Germline lookup yields CDR1 SQVTM and CDR2 ANQGSEA.